The rows below give T cell receptor beta chains drawn from one sample of a study of cytomegalovirus exposure and HLA in healthy donors. Here immunoSEQ multiplex PCR was the method, and the copy in TCRdb shows in-frame clones only, minus some. The table has about 69,000 clones, around 68% seen once. Sequencing used PBMCs. The receptors were sampled from a woman aged 25 to 39 in good health and CMV-seronegative. Both conserved end residues are part of each CDR3. The D gene is left open where the match is weak. Clone size appears in some rows only: once, few, many, or a class for an expanded clone.

D	V	J	size	CDR3	DNA
NA	TRBV7-2	TRBJ2-2	NA	CASSSFSTAGELFF	TGTGCCAGCAGCTCATTCAGTACCGCCGGGGAGCTGTTTTTT
NA	TRBV6-6	TRBJ2-1	NA	CASYGGYNEQFF	TGTGCCAGCTACGGGGGTTACAATGAGCAGTTCTTC
NA	TRBV2	TRBJ2-1	NA	CASRVPTGEQFF	TGTGCCAGCAGGGTGCCTACCGGGGAGCAGTTCTTC
TRBD1	TRBV2	TRBJ2-7	NA	CASKDRVYEQYF	TGTGCCAGCAAGGACAGGGTCTACGAGCAGTACTTC
TRBD1	TRBV7-3	TRBJ1-1	NA	CASHGQGINAFF	TGTGCCAGCCACGGACAGGGGATTAACGCTTTCTTT
NA	TRBV4-3	TRBJ2-1	NA	CASSQDHGGGRSGQFF	TGCGCCAGCAGCCAAGATCACGGCGGAGGTCGATCCGGGCAGTTCTTC
NA	TRBV19	TRBJ1-1	NA	CASTPGWNTEAFF	TGTGCCAGTACCCCCGGTTGGAACACTGAAGCTTTCTTT
TRBD2	TRBV2	TRBJ2-3	NA	CASHRLARTDTQYF	TGTGCCAGCCACAGACTAGCCCGCACAGATACGCAGTATTTT
NA	TRBV5-1	TRBJ2-1	many	CASSLDGSSYNEQFF	TGCGCCAGCAGCTTGGACGGGAGCTCCTACAATGAGCAGTTCTTC
NA	TRBV7-7	TRBJ2-1	NA	CASSLTNPPSNEQFF	TGTGCCAGCAGTTTGACAAACCCCCCATCCAATGAGCAGTTCTTC
NA	TRBV15	TRBJ2-2	few	CAVRDSNTGELFF	TGTGCCGTCCGGGACTCGAACACCGGGGAGCTGTTTTTT
NA	TRBV2	TRBJ1-2	NA	CASSVSGARGYTF	TGTGCCAGCAGTGTTTCAGGGGCGAGAGGCTACACCTTC
NA	TRBV6-1	TRBJ2-1	NA	CASSDLGDRQFF	TGTGCCAGCAGTGATCTCGGGGATCGGCAGTTCTTC
TRBD2	TRBV28	TRBJ2-7	NA	CASSLVLLTSKHEQYF	TGTGCCAGCAGTTTAGTACTTCTGACTAGCAAACACGAGCAGTACTTC
NA	TRBV11-2	TRBJ1-2	NA	CASSPPGGYGYTF	TGTGCCAGCAGTCCGCCCGGGGGCTATGGCTACACCTTC
NA	TRBV6-1	TRBJ1-6	NA	CASSEYGQSYNSPLHF	TGTGCCAGCAGTGAATATGGACAGTCCTATAATTCACCCCTCCACTTT
TRBD2	TRBV18	TRBJ2-1	NA	CASSPLSTSGARKEQFF	TGTGCCAGCTCACCTCTCTCGACTAGCGGGGCTCGTAAAGAGCAGTTCTTC
TRBD2	TRBV30	TRBJ2-2	NA	CAWSATSGTNTGELFF	TGTGCCTGGAGTGCGACTAGCGGGACCAACACCGGGGAGCTGTTTTTT
NA	TRBV7-8	TRBJ1-1	NA	CASSLIRVWNTEAFF	TGTGCCAGCAGCTTAATCAGGGTGTGGAACACTGAAGCTTTCTTT
TRBD1	TRBV5-6	TRBJ1-1	few	CASSLEPLEAGGTGAEAFF	TGTGCCAGCAGCTTGGAGCCCCTGGAGGCAGGGGGGACGGGCGCTGAAGCTTTCTTT